Included here is one T cell receptor beta chain sequence, with context. The antigen remains unidentified. Produced via immunoSEQ multiplex PCR; TCRdb's table is partial and in-frame only. The sample gives roughly 76,000 clones, approximately 85% of which show up once; about 2.2% is in the top ten. CDR3 length equals 14 residues. CDR1 is SGHAT and CDR2 is FQNNGV in the germline V gene. The V gene lost 1 base and the J gene lost 4 bases, with 10 bases spanning the gap. This entry is derived from a study of a mutant IDH1 vaccine in newly diagnosed glioma. Study at large: Vaccines were begun 4-6 weeks after radiotherapy alone, or with temozolomide cycles.

Regarding time point: week 23, last vaccination. Topical imiquimod was applied with each vaccine dose, which held 300 ug of mutant IDH1 20-mer peptide. The specimen was PBMCs, collected from a glioma patient whose treatment included an IDH1 peptide vaccine. The receptor's source is a man aged 30 to 39 with glioma. Some clones in this sample may be carry-over from other donors' samples. The rearrangement links TRBV11-2 to TRBJ1-1, with unresolved D. The CDR3 coding sequence is TGTGCCAGCAGCTTAGTATCTTGGGGCACTGAAGCTTTCTTT. Encoded protein: CASSLVSWGTEAFF.